This record covers a single T cell receptor (beta chain). Its antigen is not identified. This entry belongs to a study of siplizumab effects on memory and regulatory T cells. Findings of the study overall: Mapping to unstimulated subsets was achieved for only a minor fraction of alloreactive clones. Siplizumab cultures yielded proliferating Tregs whose suppressive function was not confirmed.

V was pared by 1 base and J by 5 bases, with 1 base of the junction left unmatched. Germline assignment: CDR1 SEHNR and CDR2 FQNEAQ (reference sequence). The CDR3 runs 14 residues. Clones were read by immunoSEQ multiplex PCR, and TCRdb kept only the in-frame ones, dropping some. The data contain just under 85,000 clones, roughly 86% of them singletons. This receptor was taken from a human donor in good health. The source material was Tregs sorted from blood. V and J are TRBV7-9 and TRBJ2-3; 9 nucleotides line up with TRBD1. The CDR3: CASSLDRGQDTQYF. The CDR3 nucleotides read TGTGCCAGCAGCTTAGACAGGGGGCAAGATACGCAGTATTTT. The whole variable domain, remainder taken from reference TRBV7-9 and TRBJ2-3, is DTGVSQNPRHKITKRGQNVTFRCDPISEHNRLYWYRQTLGQGPEFLTYFQNEAQLEKSRLLSDRFSAERPKGSFSTLEIQRTEQGDSAMYLCASSLDRGQDTQYFGPGTRLTVL.